A single sample gave rise to the 4 T cell receptor beta chains below, sequenced in a study of blood T cell repertoires in COVID-19. TCRdb keeps only in-frame clones here, not all; method: immunoSEQ multiplex PCR. The sample lists about 86,000 clones; approximately 88% were seen once. Sequenced sample: peripheral blood. These receptors were taken from an elderly woman with active or convalescent COVID-19.

The rearrangement links TRBV28 to TRBJ2-7, with D perhaps TRBD2 (6 bases). V was cut by 0 bases and J by 2 bases, with 14 bases left in between. CDR3 size: 16 residues. Per germline, CDR1 MDHEN and CDR2 SYDVKM. CDR3 sequence (DNA): TGTGCCAGCAGTTTATGTCTGGCAGGGAGGCCCTACGAGCAGTACTTC. It is translated as CASSLCLAGRPYEQYF. Full variable domain (remainder filled in from reference TRBV28 and TRBJ2-7): DVKVTQSSRYLVKRTGEKVFLECVQDMDHENMFWYRQDPGLGLRLIYFSYDVKMKEKGDIPEGYSVSREKKERFSLILESASTNQTSMYLCASSLCLAGRPYEQYFGPGTRLTVT.

The J gene is TRBJ1-1, the V gene TRBV4-1, with D possibly being TRBD1 (6 bases). The CDR3 runs to 16 residues. CDR1 and CDR2 from the germline V gene are MGHRA and YSYEKL. Trimming pared 2 bases from V and 1 base from J, leaving 14 bases between. CDR3 residues: CASSQYPSTGNTEAFF. The CDR3, as DNA: TGCGCCAGCAGCCAATACCCTTCGACAGGGAACACTGAAGCTTTCTTT.

This clone was detected once. CDR3 loop: CASSQLVETQYF. The CDR3 nucleotides are TGTGCCAGCAGCCAACTCGTCGAGACCCAGTACTTC. This rearrangement joins TRBV7-8 to TRBJ2-5; D is undetermined. The CDR3 totals 12 residues. Germline assignment: CDR1 SGHVS and CDR2 FQNEAQ. V was clipped by 5 bases and J by 5 bases, with 9 bases between them.

The chain employs TRBV7-2 and TRBJ1-4, with a tentative D call TRBD1 (5 bases). Germline CDR1 reads SGHTA; CDR2 reads FQGNSA. The CDR3 has 13 amino acids. Deletions cut 5 bases from V and 8 bases from J, with 12 bases between. This CDR3 is CASSRGTREKLFF. The CDR3 DNA reads TGTGCCAGCAGCCGTGGGACTCGAGAAAAACTGTTTTTT.